Following are 12 T cell receptor beta chains from one sample sequenced in a study of CD8 T cells in ankylosing spondylitis. In TCRdb, the 5' RACE reads were re-called with MiXCR into one record per CDR3 protein. The table has under 250,000 distinct CDR3 sequences, roughly a third seen once; the top ten hold around 4.2%. Sequenced input: blood, either unsorted or a sorted T cell fraction (not recorded which). The receptors derive from a male donor with ankylosing spondylitis or in good health (not recorded which).

This clonotype showed up many times. This chain joins TRBV29-1 and TRBJ2-1, with D maybe TRBD2 (6 bases). Deletions cut 4 bases from V and 4 bases from J, with 11 bases between. The CDR3 spans 13 residues. The germline CDR1 and CDR2 sequences are SQVTM and ANQGSEA. The CDR3 DNA reads TGCAGCGTTGTCGGCCTAGCGTACAATGAGCAGTTCTTC. This translates into CSVVGLAYNEQFF.

The DNA for the CDR3 is TGCAGCGTTGGCAGTAACTATGGCTACACCTTC. It codes for CSVGSNYGYTF. The chain uses TRBV29-1 and TRBJ1-2; D ambiguous. V was cut by 4 bases and J by 1 base, with 4 bases left in between. This CDR3 is built from 11 residues. Germline CDR1 SQVTM, CDR2 ANQGSEA.

For the CDR3, the DNA is TGTGCCAGCAGGGATGGGACCTATGGCTACACCTTC. Translating gives CASRDGTYGYTF. The chain has TRBV12-3 or TRBV12-4 and TRBJ1-2; tentatively, D is TRBD1 (5 bases). V dropped 6 bases and J dropped 4 bases, with 9 bases sitting between them. The CDR3 is 12 residues long.

CDR3: CASSVAQDTQYF. CDR3 DNA: TGTGCCAGCAGCGTAGCTCAGGATACGCAGTATTTT. The chain links TRBV9 to TRBJ2-3, with no clear D. V was cut by 0 bases and J by 6 bases, with 5 bases left in between. CDR1 SGDLS and CDR2 YYNGEE come from the germline V gene. The CDR3 covers 12 residues.

This clonotype appeared a few times. This chain joins TRBV12-3 or TRBV12-4 and TRBJ2-2; 9 bases match TRBD1. The CDR3 has 15 amino acids. Losses at the gene ends were 4 bases for V and 4 bases for J; bases not matched to a gene: 4. In DNA, the CDR3 is TGTGCCAGCAGTTCCCGACAGGGGGGCACCGGGGAGCTGTTTTTT. This encodes CASSSRQGGTGELFF.

The CDR3 DNA is TGTGCCAGCAGCTTAGTTCCTCTCAGCTCCTACGAGCAGTACTTC. It is translated as CASSLVPLSSYEQYF. The chain carries TRBV7-2 and TRBJ2-7; unclear D gene. There are 15 residues in the CDR3. Germline CDR1 SGHTA, CDR2 FQGNSA. The V end lost 1 base, the J end lost 0 bases, and 10 bases lay between the germline ends.

This chain joins TRBV29-1 and TRBJ2-5, with 12 bases that match TRBD1. V was pared by 7 bases and J by 5 bases, with 11 bases of the junction left unmatched. CDR3 length: 15 amino acids. Germline CDR1 is SQVTM and CDR2 is ANQGSEA. As DNA, the CDR3 is TGCAGCGAAACTTGGGGGACAGGGGGCGGCGAGACCCAGTACTTC. Residues: CSETWGTGGGETQYF.

The chain uses TRBV28 and TRBJ2-4; either TRBD1 or TRBD2 may supply D (5 bases each). Trimming removed 5 bases at V and 8 bases at J, with 22 bases between. CDR3 length: 16 amino acids. Germline loops: CDR1 MDHEN, CDR2 SYDVKM. CDR3 nucleotides: TGTGCCAGCAGTCCCTCCGGGATCACCAAAGGGGACATTCAGTACTTC. This gives the protein CASSPSGITKGDIQYF.

V and J are TRBV20-1 and TRBJ2-5, with TRBD1 matching 10 bases. Germline trimming cut 2 bases from V and 5 bases from J; bases unmatched to any gene: 8. Looked up from germline, CDR1 is DFQATT and CDR2 is SNEGSKA (reference sequence). This CDR3 is built from 15 residues. The CDR3, as DNA: TGCAGTGCTAGATGGGGACAGGGGCATAGGGAGACCCAGTACTTC. Translated, it gives CSARWGQGHRETQYF.

This clonotype was seen a single time. This rearrangement joins TRBV6-1 to TRBJ2-5; the match to TRBD1 covers 9 bases. Losses at the gene ends were 6 bases for V and 2 bases for J; bases not matched to a gene: 10. Germline-derived CDR1 and CDR2 are MNHNS and SASEGT. CDR3 size: 16 residues. The CDR3 is CASRRLGTGQQETQYF. The CDR3 DNA reads as TGTGCCAGCAGGCGCCTAGGGACAGGGCAGCAAGAGACCCAGTACTTC.

This chain joins TRBV12-3 or TRBV12-4 and TRBJ2-2; TRBD1 matches at 7 bases. Trimming removed 5 bases from V and 2 bases from J; junction bases left unmatched: 2. The CDR3 has 14 residues. CDR3: CASSGDSNTGELFF. The CDR3 DNA reads as TGTGCCAGCAGTGGGGACAGCAACACCGGGGAGCTGTTTTTT.

V and J are TRBV5-1 and TRBJ2-7; 12 nucleotides align to TRBD2. The J segment lost 3 bases and the V segment lost 2 bases, leaving 12 bases of the junction unmatched. CDR3 length: 18 residues. The germline CDR1 and CDR2 sequences are SGHRS and YFSETQ. CDR3 protein: CASSFNSASGGADYEQYF. The CDR3 DNA reads TGCGCCAGCAGCTTTAATTCTGCTAGCGGGGGGGCCGACTACGAGCAGTACTTC. Complete variable domain (other parts from reference TRBV5-1 and TRBJ2-7): KAGVTQTPRYLIKTRGQQVTLSCSPISGHRSVSWYQQTPGQGLQFLFEYFSETQRNKGNFPGRFSGRQFSNSRSEMNVSTLELGDSALYLCASSFNSASGGADYEQYFGPGTRLTVT.